This T cell receptor (beta chain) was observed in a study of T cells in Graves' hyperthyroidism and ophthalmopathy. Regions amplified from RNA transcripts were the TCR beta CDR3 regions. TCR CDR3 underwent first-round RT-PCR with the HTBI primer set. Each CDR3 protein is one row after TCRdb ran MiXCR on the multiplex PCR reads. The data contain about 340,000 distinct CDR3 sequences, 20% to 25% of them singletons. There are 14 residues in the CDR3. The V gene end was trimmed by 5 bases and the J gene end by 6 bases; junction bases not matched to a gene: 9. This chain joins TRBV12-3 or TRBV12-4 and TRBJ2-7; TRBD1 matches at 8 bases. This clonotype was sampled from a woman aged 45 to 65 with Graves' hyperthyroidism. The specimen sequenced was blood. The CDR3 region has the DNA TGTGCCAGCAGTATCCTTGGACAGGGCGGCGAGCAGTACTTC. Protein: CASSILGQGGEQYF.